What follows are 26 T cell receptor beta chains derived from one specimen sequenced in a study of Ad26.COV2.S vaccination and SARS-CoV-2 variants. Measured with immunoSEQ multiplex PCR; TCRdb has only the in-frame clones, and not every one. The sample has about 320,000 clones; around four fifths are singletons. The treatment is: some 20 received Ad26.COV2.S at low or high dose, single or two shots; about 5 received placebo; per-sample allocation not given. Each sample was drawn 63 days after the first injection (of vaccine or placebo). Sequenced here: peripheral blood, sampled in a trial of Ad26.COV2.S vaccine versus placebo. The receptors come from a person aged 18-60 years who received the Ad26.COV2.S COVID-19 vaccine or a placebo.

This chain uses TRBV5-4 with TRBJ2-5; 7 bases map to TRBD1. There are 13 residues in the CDR3. Trimming cost V 4 bases and J 5 bases; bases outside gene matches: 5. The germline V gene has CDR1 SGHNT and CDR2 YYREEE (reference sequence). CDR3 residues: CASSIRTGETQYF. The DNA of the CDR3 is TGTGCCAGCAGCATTAGGACAGGCGAGACCCAGTACTTC.

J is TRBJ1-1 and V is TRBV29-1; D is uncertain. V was trimmed by 4 bases and J by 1 base, leaving 10 bases between them. The germline gives CDR1 SQVTM, CDR2 ANQGSEA. The CDR3 loop spans 13 amino acids. CDR3 amino acids: CSVAARKNTEAFF. The CDR3, as DNA: TGCAGCGTTGCGGCGCGGAAGAACACTGAAGCTTTCTTT.

The chain recombines TRBV28 with TRBJ1-4; 10 bases fit TRBD1. The V and J ends lost 5 bases and 7 bases, in that order; junction bases with no gene match: 4. Germline CDR1 MDHEN, CDR2 SYDVKM. The CDR3 covers 14 residues. CDR3 protein: CASSPGTGVEKLFF. The CDR3, as DNA: TGTGCCAGCAGTCCCGGGACAGGGGTTGAAAAACTGTTTTTT.

In this sample, this clone turned up a few times. A junction end diverges from the germline sequence, so it may reflect a read error. The chain combines TRBV24-1 with TRBJ1-2; the match to TRBD1 covers 8 bases. This CDR3 is built from 12 residues. The germline V gene has CDR1 KGHDR and CDR2 SFDVKD. The DNA of the CDR3 is TGTGCCACCAGTGGCGTCCAGGGGGCACCTTGCTTC. Translating gives CATSGVQGAPCF.

The CDR3 reads CASSRTGSGDEQFF. The DNA for the CDR3 is TGCGCCAGCAGCCGTACAGGGTCAGGAGATGAGCAGTTCTTC. J is TRBJ2-1 and V is TRBV5-1; perhaps TRBD1 as D (6 bases). V was pared by 4 bases and J by 8 bases, with 16 bases between. This CDR3 has 14 amino acids. Germline assignment: CDR1 SGHRS and CDR2 YFSETQ. The whole variable domain, remainder taken from reference TRBV5-1 and TRBJ2-1, is KAGVTQTPRYLIKTRGQQVTLSCSPISGHRSVSWYQQTPGQGLQFLFEYFSETQRNKGNFPGRFSGRQFSNSRSEMNVSTLELGDSALYLCASSRTGSGDEQFFGPGTRLTVL.

This rearrangement joins TRBV6-1 to TRBJ1-4, with D unresolved. V dropped 1 base and J dropped 4 bases, with 13 bases sitting between them. This CDR3 spans 16 amino acids. In germline, CDR1 is MNHNS, CDR2 SASEGT. Here the CDR3 reads CASSEEFWVLNEKLFF. In DNA form, the CDR3 reads TGTGCCAGCAGTGAAGAGTTTTGGGTGCTTAATGAAAAACTGTTTTTT.

The chain combines TRBV5-4 with TRBJ2-3, with a weak D call TRBD2 (6 bases). The V gene lost 1 base and the J gene lost 0 bases, with 9 bases spanning the gap. The CDR3 is 15 amino acids. Germline V CDR1 and CDR2: SGHNT, YYREEE (reference sequence). The CDR3 DNA sequence: TGTGCCAGCAGCTTGTCCGGGGGAAGCACAGATACGCAGTATTTT. Translating it yields CASSLSGGSTDTQYF.

This sequence joins TRBV5-1 and TRBJ2-1; 9 nucleotides match TRBD2. The V segment lost 4 bases and the J segment 5 bases; nucleotides outside the gene matches: 19. Per the germline V gene, CDR1 is SGHRS and CDR2 is YFSETQ. CDR3 size: 19 residues. This CDR3 is CASSVRPAGGPLFHNEQFF. In DNA form, the CDR3 reads TGCGCCAGCAGCGTCCGGCCAGCGGGGGGACCTCTCTTTCACAATGAGCAGTTCTTC.

J is TRBJ1-2 and V is TRBV4-1; no definite D call. Trimming removed 5 bases at V and 0 bases at J, with 10 bases between. Per the germline V gene, CDR1 is MGHRA and CDR2 is YSYEKL. The CDR3 extends over 14 amino acids. CDR3 bases: TGCGCCAGCAGCTGGACGTTGGCTAACTATGGCTACACCTTC. Its protein is CASSWTLANYGYTF.

The rearrangement links TRBV7-2 to TRBJ2-7; 7 nucleotides match TRBD2. The CDR3 sequence is 13 residues long. The V gene's germline CDR1 is SGHTA and CDR2 FQGNSA. Trimming removed 1 base from V and 6 bases from J; junction bases left unmatched: 3. DNA for the CDR3: TGTGCCAGCAGCTTAGAAGCGGGGCGCGAGCAGTACTTC. This sequence encodes CASSLEAGREQYF.

This chain uses TRBV19 with TRBJ2-5; D may correspond to TRBD1 or TRBD2 (5 bases each). Trimming removed 8 bases at V and 4 bases at J, with 11 bases between. Germline assignment: CDR1 LNHDA and CDR2 SQIVND (reference sequence). This CDR3 has 12 amino acids. The CDR3 spells CASYGTGETQYF. The CDR3 DNA follows: TGTGCCAGTTATGGGACCGGAGAGACCCAGTACTTC.

This rearrangement joins TRBV3-1 (or the pseudogene TRBV3-2) to TRBJ1-2; D not resolved. The CDR3 extends over 16 amino acids. V gave up 1 base and J gave up 2 bases, with 14 bases separating them. Germline V gene data show CDR1 as LGHDT and CDR2 as YNNKEL (reference sequence). The chain's CDR3 is CASSQGDRGPNYGYTF. The CDR3 DNA is TGTGCCAGCAGCCAAGGAGATCGGGGTCCGAACTATGGCTACACCTTC.

The chain has TRBV18 and TRBJ2-3; the D gene is possibly TRBD1 (6 bases). Trimming left V 3 bases short and J 1 base short, with 8 bases between. Germline CDR1 and CDR2: KGHSH and LQKENI. CDR3 length: 14 residues. CDR3 region: CASSPRTGTDTQYF. CDR3 nucleotides: TGTGCCAGCTCACCGAGGACAGGCACAGATACGCAGTATTTT.

The chain links TRBV7-2 to TRBJ2-5; a possible D gene is TRBD2 (6 bases). The CDR3 length is 15 residues. V was shortened by 2 bases and J by 5 bases, with 15 bases between the two germline ends. Germline CDR1 and CDR2: SGHTA and FQGNSA. CDR3 sequence reads: CASSLIPPREETQYF. As DNA, the CDR3 is TGTGCCAGCAGCTTAATCCCCCCCCGGGAGGAGACCCAGTACTTC.

The chain is built from TRBV24-1 and TRBJ2-5, with 10 positions matching TRBD1. CDR1 KGHDR and CDR2 SFDVKD come from the germline V gene. J gave up 3 bases and V 5 bases, and 8 bases lay outside the gene matches. CDR3 size: 16 residues. The CDR3 reads CATSAPKGTGEETQYF. The CDR3 nucleotides are TGTGCCACCAGTGCCCCCAAGGGGACAGGGGAAGAGACCCAGTACTTC.

This clone occurred a few times. This rearrangement joins TRBV27 to TRBJ1-6, with a possible D match to TRBD1 (5 bases). This CDR3 comprises 14 residues. Germline V gives CDR1 MNHEY, CDR2 SMNVEV (reference sequence). V lost 3 bases and J lost 9, with 12 bases in between. Here the CDR3 DNA reads TGTGCCAGCAGTTTGGGGAGGGGAGGTTCACCCCTCCACTTT. It specifies CASSLGRGGSPLHF.

The V call is TRBV10-3, the J call TRBJ2-6; tentatively, D is TRBD2 (6 bases). The germline V gene has CDR1 ENHRY and CDR2 SYGVKD. The V end lost 0 bases, the J end lost 0 bases, and 9 bases lay between the germline ends. This CDR3 has 17 amino acids. The CDR3: CAISESSAGSGANVLTF. The CDR3 nucleotides are TGTGCCATCAGTGAGTCGTCAGCGGGCTCTGGGGCCAACGTCCTGACTTTC.

The chain has TRBV7-6 and TRBJ1-2, with TRBD1 as a possible D gene (5 bases). The CDR3 length is 14 residues. The germline CDR1 and CDR2 sequences are SGHVS and FNYEAQ. Trimming cost V 5 bases and J 4 bases, with 14 bases left between them. In DNA form, the CDR3 reads TGTGCCAGCAGCCCTAGGGACGCAGGCTATGGCTACACCTTC. It codes for CASSPRDAGYGYTF.

The genes are TRBV12-5 and TRBJ1-1; TRBD1 aligns across 7 bases. Germline CDR1 and CDR2: LGHNT and FRNRAP. The CDR3 loop spans 15 amino acids. V was pared by 2 bases and J by 0 bases, with 3 bases of the junction left unmatched. CDR3 residues: CASGLWQGVNTEAFF. CDR3 DNA sequence: TGTGCTAGTGGTTTGTGGCAGGGGGTGAACACTGAAGCTTTCTTT.

The rearrangement uses TRBV6-6 and TRBJ2-7; 9 nucleotides align to TRBD1. The CDR3 sequence is 14 residues long. Germline V gene sequence: CDR1 MNHNY, CDR2 SVGAGI (reference sequence). The V and J ends lost 4 bases and 6 bases, in that order; junction bases with no gene match: 7. CDR3 amino acids: CASSFGTGPTEQYF. CDR3 coding DNA: TGTGCCAGCAGTTTTGGGACAGGGCCCACCGAGCAGTACTTC.

The chain employs TRBV6-1 and TRBJ2-3; 12 nucleotides line up with TRBD2. Germline V lookup: CDR1 MNHNS, CDR2 SASEGT. V gave up 4 bases and J gave up 5 bases; unmatched junction bases: 7. This CDR3 contains 16 residues. CDR3 bases: TGTGCCAGCAGTGCCCGGACTAGCGGGGCTCTAGATACGCAGTATTTT. This sequence encodes CASSARTSGALDTQYF.

V and J are TRBV25-1 and TRBJ2-6, with 9 bases identical to TRBD1. Losses at the gene ends were 4 bases for V and 1 base for J; bases not matched to a gene: 8. This CDR3 has 18 amino acids. CDR1 MGHDK and CDR2 SYGVNS come from the germline V gene. CDR3 nucleotide sequence: TGTGCCAGCAGTGCGTCCGGGACAGGGTGGTCTGGGGCCAACGTCCTGACTTTC. Its translation: CASSASGTGWSGANVLTF.

The genes are TRBV10-2 and TRBJ1-2; TRBD1 matches 7 bases. The CDR3 has 16 residues. Germline CDR1 reads WSHSY; CDR2 reads SAAADI. The trim removed 6 bases at V and 1 base at J, leaving 11 bases unmatched. The CDR3 spells CASSRLQGSNNYGYTF. The CDR3 DNA reads as TGCGCCAGCAGCCGTTTACAGGGGTCAAATAACTATGGCTACACCTTC.

This rearrangement joins TRBV9 to TRBJ2-7; no definite D call. Trimming shortened V by 0 bases and J by 2 bases, and 12 bases separated the two germline ends. CDR1 and CDR2 from the germline V gene are SGDLS and YYNGEE. The CDR3 length is 15 residues. CDR3 nucleotides: TGTGCCAGCAGCGTAGCTACGAGCCCGACCTACGAGCAGTACTTC. Protein product: CASSVATSPTYEQYF.

The gene calls are TRBV27 and TRBJ1-5; D unresolved. The V gene's germline CDR1 is MNHEY and CDR2 SMNVEV (reference sequence). The CDR3 spans 13 residues. V lost 5 bases, J lost 9 bases, and 14 bases lay in between. Written as DNA, the CDR3 is TGTGCCAGCAGTGGTGAGCTTCGGGGGCCCCAGCATTTT. Translated: CASSGELRGPQHF.

The sample holds one count of this clone. The chain couples TRBV19 to TRBJ2-7; D is perhaps TRBD1 (6 bases). This CDR3 contains 15 residues. Trimming removed 7 bases from V and 5 bases from J, with 21 bases in between. The germline gives CDR1 LNHDA, CDR2 SQIVND (reference sequence). The CDR3 region is CASKGLTGNPHEQYF. The CDR3 DNA reads as TGTGCCAGTAAGGGGCTAACAGGGAACCCCCACGAGCAGTACTTC.